This T cell receptor (beta chain) was recovered during a study of PD-1 blockade in classical Hodgkin lymphoma (dated by TCRdb to about 2020). Describing the broader study: The study used CyTOF and TCR beta sequencing to define a peripheral blood immune signature of response to PD-1 blockade in classical Hodgkin lymphoma. What the research found in general, with its limitations: The study was restricted to a single clinical trial cohort, and the causes of repertoire differences, possibly disease activity or prior therapy, were left undefined. Newly diagnosed patients were reported to have lower baseline TCR diversity than healthy donors, and relapsed/refractory patients were reported to have lower baseline TCR diversity still.

The time point label of this sample denotes: newly diagnosed, previously untreated cHL patient sample. PBMCs from patients with newly diagnosed, previously untreated classical Hodgkin lymphoma were sequenced as a comparison group for the relapsed/refractory trial patients. After peripheral blood was drawn into 8 mL Vacutainer Cell Preparation Tubes, PBMCs were isolated by centrifugation and then cryopreserved. The CDR3, cysteine through phenylalanine, is 13 amino acids long. Kept here is only the CDR3 DNA, which spans 39 bases and is read in frame from base 1. Genomic DNA was extracted with the Qiagen DNeasy kit from unsorted PBMCs and from negatively selected CD4+ and CD8+ fractions. TCR beta CDR3 regions were subjected to amplification by immunoSEQ multiplex PCR with primers that anneal to V and J segments. Amplification bias was minimized using a synthetic immune receptor repertoire, and residual bias was removed computationally after sequencing. On the study's bioinformatics: Custom Python scripts were used to quantify repertoire diversity as the Shannon entropy index. The unsorted, CD4+ and CD8+ repertoires were each analyzed separately, with the exception of combined analyses, where CD4+ and CD8+ sequences were merged in silico. The table was pulled from immuneACCESS by TCRdb, which kept in-frame rearrangements only. Such tables lose some clones; where checked, under half of the loss comes from unresolved V genes, and the rest has no known cause. The V and J calls and the clone size are those of that table, but D and trimming were determined from the DNA. Within this sample are about 17,000 clones, with 80% to 95% of them counted one time only. The ten largest clones represent around 7% of the sample.

A note on this clone: The target of this receptor is not known. Within one base of it there is no much larger clone, and no base qualities were kept.

This TCR derives from a human donor with classical Hodgkin lymphoma. The sequence links TRBV21-1 to TRBJ1-4; the D call TRBD1 from the table was never checked on the DNA. TRBV21-1 is a pseudogene. The specimen was peripheral blood mononuclear cells (PBMCs). Here the CDR3 is given as CASSNRQGEKLFF. The bases read TGTGCCAGCAGCAATCGGCAGGGAGAAAAACTGTTTTTT.